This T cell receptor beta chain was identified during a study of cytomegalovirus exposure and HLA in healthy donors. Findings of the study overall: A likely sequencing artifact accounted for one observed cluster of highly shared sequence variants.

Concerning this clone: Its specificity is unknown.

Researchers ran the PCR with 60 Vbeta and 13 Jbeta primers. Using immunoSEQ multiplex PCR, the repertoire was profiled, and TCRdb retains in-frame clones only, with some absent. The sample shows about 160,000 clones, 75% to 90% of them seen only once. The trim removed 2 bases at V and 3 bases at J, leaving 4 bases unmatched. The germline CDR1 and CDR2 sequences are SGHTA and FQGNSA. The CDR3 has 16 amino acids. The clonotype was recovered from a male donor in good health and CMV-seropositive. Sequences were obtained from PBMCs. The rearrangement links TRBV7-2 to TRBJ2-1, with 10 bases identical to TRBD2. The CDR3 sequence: CASSLTSSGGYNEQFF. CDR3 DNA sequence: TGTGCCAGCAGCTTAACCTCTAGCGGGGGCTACAATGAGCAGTTCTTC.